Below, one TCR beta chain is given with its context. The antigen is not known. This sample stems from a study of Tregs in tolerant kidney transplant recipients. The nonmyeloablative bone marrow transplants came from related graft donors, with transient mixed chimerism. Broader study findings: The small number of patients limits these findings pending further validation. Donor-specific Treg expansion exceeded global Treg expansion in tolerant patients, suggesting antigen drive.

The germline gives CDR1 MNHEY, CDR2 SMNVEV (reference sequence). CDR3 length: 15 amino acids. V lost 3 bases and J lost 4, with 13 bases in between. Generated by immunoSEQ multiplex PCR, the TCRdb table keeps only in-frame clones and is missing some. The profile shows 84,000 or so clones, over 85% of them singletons. The chain uses TRBV27 and TRBJ2-1, with D possibly matching TRBD1 (5 bases). This clonotype originated in a human patient who received a combined kidney and bone marrow transplant. The graft donor may have given rise to some T cells. The material sequenced was CD4+ T cells from blood (PBMCs), taken 12 months after the transplant. The CDR3 DNA is TGTGCCAGCAGTTTCGACAGAACTCTATACAATGAGCAGTTCTTC. Encoded protein: CASSFDRTLYNEQFF.